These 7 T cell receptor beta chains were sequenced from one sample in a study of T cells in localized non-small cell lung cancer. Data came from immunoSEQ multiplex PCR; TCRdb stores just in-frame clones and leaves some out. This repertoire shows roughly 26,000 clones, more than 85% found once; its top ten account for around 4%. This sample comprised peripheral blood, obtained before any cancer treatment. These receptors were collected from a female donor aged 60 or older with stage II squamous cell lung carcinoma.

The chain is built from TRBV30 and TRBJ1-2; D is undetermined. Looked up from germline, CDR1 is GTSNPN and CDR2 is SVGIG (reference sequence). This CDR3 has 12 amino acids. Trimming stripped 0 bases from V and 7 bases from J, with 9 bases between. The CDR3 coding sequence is TGTGCCTGGAGTGTAGCGTCGGCTGGCTACACCTTC. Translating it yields CAWSVASAGYTF. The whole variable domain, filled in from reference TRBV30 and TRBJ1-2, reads SQTIHQWPATLVQPVGSPLSLECTVEGTSNPNLYWYRQAAGRGLQLLFYSVGIGQISSEVPQNLSASRPQDRQFILSSKKLLLSDSGFYLCAWSVASAGYTFGSGTRLTVV.

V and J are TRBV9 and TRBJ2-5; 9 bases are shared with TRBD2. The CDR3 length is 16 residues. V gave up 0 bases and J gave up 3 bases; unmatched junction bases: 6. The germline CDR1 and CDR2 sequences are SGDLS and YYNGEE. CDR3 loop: CASSVEPRGGEETQYF. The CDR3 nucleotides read TGTGCCAGCAGCGTAGAACCGCGGGGGGGGGAAGAGACCCAGTACTTC.

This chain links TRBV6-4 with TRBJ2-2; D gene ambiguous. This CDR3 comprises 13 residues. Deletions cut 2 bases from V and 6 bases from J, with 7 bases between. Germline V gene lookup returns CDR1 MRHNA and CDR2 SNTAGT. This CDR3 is CASSDESPGELFF. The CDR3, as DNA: TGTGCCAGCAGTGACGAGAGTCCCGGGGAGCTGTTTTTT.

CDR3 in amino acids: CASSPTGVLGERQYF. CDR3 in DNA: TGTGCCAGCAGTCCAACCGGTGTTTTGGGCGAGCGGCAGTACTTC. The chain links TRBV6-4 to TRBJ2-7; D is uncertain. Trimming left V 5 bases short and J 9 bases short, with 23 bases between. Germline CDR1 MRHNA, CDR2 SNTAGT. This CDR3 contains 15 residues.

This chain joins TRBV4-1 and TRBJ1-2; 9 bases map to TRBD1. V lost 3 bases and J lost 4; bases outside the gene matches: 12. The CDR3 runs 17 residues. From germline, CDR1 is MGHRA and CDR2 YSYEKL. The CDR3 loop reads CASSHRDRVDLFYGYTF. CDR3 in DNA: TGCGCCAGCAGCCACAGGGACAGGGTGGACTTGTTCTATGGCTACACCTTC.

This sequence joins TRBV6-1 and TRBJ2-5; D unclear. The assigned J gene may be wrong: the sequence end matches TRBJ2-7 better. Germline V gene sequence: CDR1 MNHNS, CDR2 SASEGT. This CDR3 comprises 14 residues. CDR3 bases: TGTGCCAGCAATTCCCCAGGTCCCTCTTACGAGCAGTACTTC. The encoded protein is CASNSPGPSYEQYF.

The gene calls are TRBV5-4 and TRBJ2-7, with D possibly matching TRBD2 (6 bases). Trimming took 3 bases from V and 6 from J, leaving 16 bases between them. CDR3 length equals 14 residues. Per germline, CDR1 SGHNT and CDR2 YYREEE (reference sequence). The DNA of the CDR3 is TGTGCCAGCAGCTCCGGGACTTCGATGTTCGAGCAGTACTTC. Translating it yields CASSSGTSMFEQYF. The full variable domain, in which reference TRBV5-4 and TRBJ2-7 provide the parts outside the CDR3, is ETGVTQSPTHLIKTRGQQVTLRCSSQSGHNTVSWYQQALGQGPQFIFQYYREEENGRGNFPPRFSGLQFPNYSSELNVNALELDDSALYLCASSSGTSMFEQYFGPGTRLTVT.